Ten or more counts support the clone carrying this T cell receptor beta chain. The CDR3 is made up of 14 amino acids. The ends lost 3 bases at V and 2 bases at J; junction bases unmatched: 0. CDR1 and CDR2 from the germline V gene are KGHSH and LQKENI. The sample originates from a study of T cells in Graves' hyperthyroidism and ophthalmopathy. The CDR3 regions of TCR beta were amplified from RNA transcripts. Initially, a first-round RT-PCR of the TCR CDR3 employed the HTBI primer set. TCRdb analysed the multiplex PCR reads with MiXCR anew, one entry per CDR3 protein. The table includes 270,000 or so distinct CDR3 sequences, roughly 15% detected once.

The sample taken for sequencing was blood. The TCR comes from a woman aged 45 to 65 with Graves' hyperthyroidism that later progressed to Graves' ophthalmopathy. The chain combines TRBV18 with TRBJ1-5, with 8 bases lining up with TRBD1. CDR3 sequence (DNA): TGTGCCAGCTCACCGGACAGGGGCAATCAGCCCCAGCATTTT. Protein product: CASSPDRGNQPQHF.